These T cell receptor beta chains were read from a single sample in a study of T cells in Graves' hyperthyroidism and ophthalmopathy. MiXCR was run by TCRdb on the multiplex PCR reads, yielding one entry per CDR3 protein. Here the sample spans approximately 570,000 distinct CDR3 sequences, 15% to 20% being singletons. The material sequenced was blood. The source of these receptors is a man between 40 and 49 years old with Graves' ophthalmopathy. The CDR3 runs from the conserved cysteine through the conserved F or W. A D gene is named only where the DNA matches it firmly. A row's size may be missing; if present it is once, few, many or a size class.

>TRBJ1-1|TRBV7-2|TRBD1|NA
TGTGCCAGCAGCTTAGGGACAGGGGGGATATCGTCTGAAGCTTTCTTT
CASSLGTGGISSEAFF
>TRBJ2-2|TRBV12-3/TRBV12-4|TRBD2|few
TGTGCCAGCAGTTTGGCTAGCGGGAGTGGGGCCGGGGAGCTGTTTTTT
CASSLASGSGAGELFF
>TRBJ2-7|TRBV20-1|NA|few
TGCAGTGCTAGGGAGAGGGGATGGGGGGAGCAGTACTTC
CSARERGWGEQYF
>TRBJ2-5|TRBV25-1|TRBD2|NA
TGTGCCACCCAGCGGGATGGGATCTTCGGGACCCAGTACTTC
CATQRDGIFGTQYF
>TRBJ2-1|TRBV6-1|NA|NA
TGTGCCAGCAGTGTCGACAGCAAGAATGAGCAGTTCTTC
CASSVDSKNEQFF
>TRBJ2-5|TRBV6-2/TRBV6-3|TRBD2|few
TGTGCCAGTCGGGGGGGTCGGGAGACCCAGTACTTC
CASRGGRETQYF
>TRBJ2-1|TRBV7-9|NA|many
TGTGCCAGCAGCTTAGTGGAGGGGGCCAATGAGCAGTTCTTC
CASSLVEGANEQFF
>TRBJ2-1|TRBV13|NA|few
TGTGCTCTCGGGCCCGAGCAGTTCTTC
CALGPEQFF
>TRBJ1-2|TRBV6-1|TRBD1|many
TGTGCCAGCAGTGAACGGACAGGGGATGGCTACACCTTC
CASSERTGDGYTF
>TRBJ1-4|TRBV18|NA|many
TGTGCCAGCTCACCGGGGGGCGCGGATGAAAAACTGTTTTTT
CASSPGGADEKLFF
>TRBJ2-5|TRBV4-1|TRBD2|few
TGCGCCAGCAGCCAAGATGCCCTGACTAGCGGGGGGGCCGGAGAGACCCAGTACTTC
CASSQDALTSGGAGETQYF
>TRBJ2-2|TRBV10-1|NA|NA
TGCGCCACCTCACCCCAGGGTCACACCGGGGAGCTGTTTTTT
CATSPQGHTGELFF
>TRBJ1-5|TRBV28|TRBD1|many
TGTGCCAGCAACCCCGGGACAGGCGGCAATCAGCCCCAGCATTTT
CASNPGTGGNQPQHF
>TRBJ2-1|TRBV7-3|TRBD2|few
TGTGCCAGCAGCCAATCTCCTAGCGGGGGGGCAAAAATAAATGAGCAGTTCTTC
CASSQSPSGGAKINEQFF
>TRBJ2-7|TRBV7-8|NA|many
TGTGCCAGCAGCTTCCGGACAGCCGACGAGCAGTACTTC
CASSFRTADEQYF
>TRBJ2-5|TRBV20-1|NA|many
TGCAGTGCTAGAAGTACAACAGGACAAGAGACCCAGTACTTC
CSARSTTGQETQYF
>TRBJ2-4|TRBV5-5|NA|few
TGTGCCAGCAGCTTGTTTCGAGGGGGAAAAAACATTCAGTACTTC
CASSLFRGGKNIQYF
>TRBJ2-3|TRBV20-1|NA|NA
TGCAGTGCTAGCTATGCGGATACGCAGTATTTT
CSASYADTQYF
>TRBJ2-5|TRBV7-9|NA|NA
TGTGCCAGCAGCGAGACAGCATGGGGAGGAGAGACCCAGTACTTC
CASSETAWGGETQYF
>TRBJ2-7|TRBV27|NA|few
TGTGCCAGCAGCAGCCACCCTTTGAGCGAGCAGTACTTC
CASSSHPLSEQYF
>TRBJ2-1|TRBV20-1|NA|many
TGCAGTGCTAGAGATGGAGTCAGCTCCTACAATGAGCAGTTCTTC
CSARDGVSSYNEQFF
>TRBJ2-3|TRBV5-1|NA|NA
TGCGCCAGCAGCTTGGTACTAGGGATCGACAGCACAGATACGCAGTATTTT
CASSLVLGIDSTDTQYF
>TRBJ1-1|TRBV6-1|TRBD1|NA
TGTGCCAGCAGTGAGATTGGGACAGGGAGAGGGACTGAAGCTTTCTTT
CASSEIGTGRGTEAFF
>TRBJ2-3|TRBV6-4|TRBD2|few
TGTGCCAGCAGTGTAGCGGGGGGCCGCACAGATACGCAGTATTTT
CASSVAGGRTDTQYF
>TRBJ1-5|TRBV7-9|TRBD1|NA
TGTGCCAGCAGCTCCGGACAGGGTTTAGGCAATCAGCCCCAGCATTTT
CASSSGQGLGNQPQHF
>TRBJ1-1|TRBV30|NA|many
TGTGCCGGAGGGGTGGGGACCCTAAGGTCTGAAGCTTTCTTT
CAGGVGTLRSEAFF
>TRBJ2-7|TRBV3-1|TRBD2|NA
TGTGCCAACAGCCAAGGGAGTGGACTAGCGGGACTCTCCTACGAGCAGTACTTC
CANSQGSGLAGLSYEQYF
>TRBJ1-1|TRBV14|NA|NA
TGTGCCAGCAGCCAAGGATGGCAGCTGGCGAACGCTGAAGCTTTCTTT
CASSQGWQLANAEAFF
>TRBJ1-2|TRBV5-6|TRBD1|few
TGTGCCAGCAGCCCGGACAGGGCGCTCTATGGCTACACCTTC
CASSPDRALYGYTF
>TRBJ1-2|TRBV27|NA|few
TGTGCCAGCAGTTTATCAGGGTTCGGTGACTACACCTTC
CASSLSGFGDYTF
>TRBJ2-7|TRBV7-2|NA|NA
TGTGCCAGCAGCCCGACCTTTGGGGGTCTCTCCTACGAGCAGTACTTC
CASSPTFGGLSYEQYF
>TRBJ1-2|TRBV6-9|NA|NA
TGTGCCAGCAGTTACGTCGGGAGGGACTATGGCTACACCTTC
CASSYVGRDYGYTF
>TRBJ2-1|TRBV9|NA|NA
TGTGCCAGCAGCGTAACAAATGAGCAGTTCTTC
CASSVTNEQFF
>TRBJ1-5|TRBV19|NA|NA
TGTGCCGGGGGGGTCAATCAGCCCCAGCATTTT
CAGGVNQPQHF
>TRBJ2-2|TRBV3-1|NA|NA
TGTGCCAGCAGCCTACGGACTGCCGGAGGGGAGCTGTTTTTT
CASSLRTAGGELFF
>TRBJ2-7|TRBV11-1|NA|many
TGTGCCAGCAGCCCCCCCCATGTCCGCGCCTCTCTGGACGAGCAGTACTTC
CASSPPHVRASLDEQYF
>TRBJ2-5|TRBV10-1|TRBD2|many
TGCGCCAGCAGTAATTCTAGCGGCGAAGAGACCCAGTACTTC
CASSNSSGEETQYF
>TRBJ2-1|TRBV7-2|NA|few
TGTGCCAGCAGACGACTAGTCGGTGGGCACAATGAGCAGTTCTTC
CASRRLVGGHNEQFF
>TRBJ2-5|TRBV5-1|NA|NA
TGCGCCAGCTCCCCGGACGGAAATCAAGAGACCCAGTACTTC
CASSPDGNQETQYF
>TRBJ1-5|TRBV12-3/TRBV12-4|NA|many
TGTGCCAGCAGTCCTGCAGGGTATCAGCCCCAGCATTTT
CASSPAGYQPQHF
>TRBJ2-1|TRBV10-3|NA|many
TGTGCCATCAGTGAGTCGAACGGGAATGAGCAGTTCTTC
CAISESNGNEQFF
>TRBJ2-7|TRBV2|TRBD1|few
TGTGCCAGCAAGAGGACAGGGGATTACGAGCAGTACTTC
CASKRTGDYEQYF
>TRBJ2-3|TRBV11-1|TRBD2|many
TGTGCCAGCAGCCCAGGGACTAGCGGGGGTTCCACAGATACGCAGTATTTT
CASSPGTSGGSTDTQYF